This T cell receptor beta chain was sequenced in a study of blood T cell repertoires in COVID-19. Background on the study: Samples taken during acute and convalescent COVID-19 were collected in the United States, Italy and Spain. PBMCs, B-cell-depleted T cells, or T cells were the source of the cDNA or gDNA that made up the material.

Authors' data handling: Reference gene primers were amplified, and this amplification served to estimate nucleated cell counts. Some clones are missing from TCRdb's copy, which holds only in-frame ones; the method was immunoSEQ multiplex PCR. V, J and clone size were drawn from that table, and D and trimming were deduced from the DNA. In the table there are 200,000 to 250,000 clones, around 80% of which are singletons. The CDR3 has 13 residues. The germline CDR1 and CDR2 sequences are SGHDN and FVKESK. V gave up 4 bases and J gave up 2 bases, with 8 bases separating them. Participants' reported clinical history set cohort assignment.

The origin of this receptor is a man aged 40-49 years who had recovered from COVID-19. The source material was PBMCs or T cells enriched from blood (not recorded which). The J gene is TRBJ1-2, the V gene TRBV14, with D tentatively TRBD1 (6 bases). The CDR3 DNA follows: TGTGCCAGCAGCCCAGACAGGAACTATGGCTACACCTTC. It is translated as CASSPDRNYGYTF.